This is a list of T cell receptor beta chains from one sample in a study of cytomegalovirus exposure and HLA in healthy donors. Clones were read by immunoSEQ multiplex PCR, and TCRdb kept only the in-frame ones, dropping some. The sample contains more than 90,000 clones, approximately 79% of which appear only once. Input material: PBMCs. These receptors all stem from a man aged 45-65 years in good health and CMV-seropositive. Both conserved end residues are part of each CDR3. Fields, in order: V gene, clone size, D gene, J gene, CDR3 protein, CDR3 DNA. D genes are given only for firm matches. A row's size may be missing; if present it is once, few, many or a size class.

V gene: TRBV18
clone size: -
D gene: TRBD2
J gene: TRBJ2-5
CDR3 protein: CASSPIPTGTSGSKGQETQYF
CDR3 DNA: TGTGCCAGCTCTCCGATACCGACCGGGACTAGCGGGAGTAAGGGCCAAGAGACCCAGTACTTC

V gene: TRBV6-5
clone size: -
D gene: TRBD1
J gene: TRBJ2-5
CDR3 protein: CASSYPGTGYGEQYF
CDR3 DNA: TGTGCCAGCAGTTATCCCGGGACAGGGTACGGGGAGCAGTACTTC

V gene: TRBV27
clone size: -
D gene: TRBD2
J gene: TRBJ2-1
CDR3 protein: CASRGLAGGPYSYNEQFF
CDR3 DNA: TGTGCCAGCAGGGGACTAGCGGGAGGTCCCTACTCCTACAATGAGCAGTTCTTC

V gene: TRBV28
clone size: -
D gene: -
J gene: TRBJ1-4
CDR3 protein: CASSLLSGATTNEKLFF
CDR3 DNA: TGTGCCAGCAGTTTGTTGTCGGGAGCAACAACTAATGAAAAACTGTTTTTT

V gene: TRBV2
clone size: -
D gene: TRBD1
J gene: TRBJ1-5
CDR3 protein: CASSVEGAANQPQHF
CDR3 DNA: TGTGCCAGCAGTGTGGAGGGGGCCGCAAATCAGCCCCAGCATTTT

V gene: TRBV28
clone size: -
D gene: TRBD2
J gene: TRBJ2-7
CDR3 protein: CASPSRGRPYEQYF
CDR3 DNA: TGTGCCAGCCCCTCGCGCGGGAGGCCCTACGAGCAGTACTTC

V gene: TRBV5-1
clone size: -
D gene: TRBD2
J gene: TRBJ2-1
CDR3 protein: CASSLVAGGGHNEQFF
CDR3 DNA: TGCGCCAGCAGCTTAGTAGCGGGGGGGGGCCACAATGAGCAGTTCTTC

V gene: TRBV25-1
clone size: -
D gene: TRBD1
J gene: TRBJ1-2
CDR3 protein: CASSEWDRDGYTF
CDR3 DNA: TGTGCCAGCAGTGAATGGGACAGGGATGGCTACACCTTC

V gene: TRBV10-2
clone size: -
D gene: -
J gene: TRBJ2-7
CDR3 protein: CASSDPGWYEQYF
CDR3 DNA: TGCGCCAGCAGTGATCCAGGGTGGTACGAGCAGTACTTC

V gene: TRBV7-6
clone size: -
D gene: -
J gene: TRBJ1-1
CDR3 protein: CASSLGQGINSEAFF
CDR3 DNA: TGTGCCAGCAGCTTAGGGCAGGGGATTAACTCTGAAGCTTTCTTT

V gene: TRBV10-3
clone size: -
D gene: -
J gene: TRBJ2-7
CDR3 protein: CAISEAAASYEQYF
CDR3 DNA: TGTGCCATCAGTGAGGCAGCAGCGAGCTACGAGCAGTACTTC

V gene: TRBV27
clone size: -
D gene: -
J gene: TRBJ2-7
CDR3 protein: CASFSRRGRAKDYEQYF
CDR3 DNA: TGTGCCAGCTTCTCCCGGAGAGGCAGGGCTAAGGACTACGAGCAGTACTTC

V gene: TRBV18
clone size: -
D gene: TRBD2
J gene: TRBJ2-3
CDR3 protein: CASSPLLAGANTDTQYF
CDR3 DNA: TGTGCCAGCTCACCTTTACTAGCGGGGGCCAACACAGATACGCAGTATTTT

V gene: TRBV6-5
clone size: few
D gene: TRBD1
J gene: TRBJ1-2
CDR3 protein: CASSRQGRSYGYTF
CDR3 DNA: TGTGCCAGCAGTAGACAGGGCAGAAGCTATGGCTACACCTTC

V gene: TRBV28
clone size: -
D gene: -
J gene: TRBJ2-1
CDR3 protein: CASSFVLKKFF
CDR3 DNA: TGTGCCAGCAGTTTTGTCCTAAAGAAGTTCTTC

V gene: TRBV5-8
clone size: once
D gene: -
J gene: TRBJ1-5
CDR3 protein: CASRRGMASNQPQHF
CDR3 DNA: TGTGCCAGCCGCCGGGGGATGGCTAGCAATCAGCCCCAGCATTTT